This T cell receptor (beta chain) appears in the sequencing data of a study of cytomegalovirus exposure and HLA in healthy donors. Whole-study results and caveats: For cytomegalovirus status, the classifier reportedly gave diagnoses with high specificity and sensitivity. First-cohort TCR clusters tended to co-occur in the roughly 120 validation repertoires, a later analysis found.

Notes on this clone: What it binds is not known.

Profiled with immunoSEQ multiplex PCR; TCRdb holds only in-frame clones, not every one. The profile shows 55,000 to 75,000 clones, approximately 94% of them singletons. The CDR3 sequence is 13 residues long. The germline V gene encodes CDR1 SGHVS and CDR2 FQNEAQ. The germline V and J ends were trimmed by 2 bases and 6 bases, with 11 bases remaining between them. Sequencing was performed on PBMCs. The clonotype was recovered from a man aged 18-30 years in good health and CMV-seropositive. V usage is TRBV7-8 and J usage is TRBJ2-7, with D tentatively TRBD1 (6 bases). This CDR3 reads CASSLNRDREQYF. The CDR3 DNA reads TGTGCCAGCAGCTTAAACAGGGACCGCGAGCAGTACTTC.